This passage covers 18 T cell receptor beta chains from one sample sequenced in a study of T cell responses to AZD1222 COVID-19 vaccine. Method: immunoSEQ multiplex PCR; TCRdb's copy keeps in-frame clones and lacks some. The sample consists of 150,000 to 200,000 clones, 85% to 95% of them appearing once. This specimen was peripheral blood, taken 28 days after the second AZD1222 dose. The receptors here all came from an adult who received the AZD1222 COVID-19 vaccine.

The gene calls are TRBV7-2 and TRBJ1-2; D perhaps matches TRBD1 (5 bases). Looked up from germline, CDR1 is SGHTA and CDR2 is FQGNSA. V lost 4 bases and J lost 5, with 14 bases in between. The CDR3 runs to 14 residues. The CDR3 coding sequence is TGTGCCAGCAGCTGGCCCCAGGGACGGTATGGCTACACCTTC. This codes for CASSWPQGRYGYTF.

This clone was observed once. V and J are TRBV3-1 (or the pseudogene TRBV3-2) and TRBJ1-6, with 7 bases that match TRBD1. The V gene end was trimmed by 7 bases and the J gene end by 6 bases; junction bases not matched to a gene: 6. Per germline, CDR1 LGHDT and CDR2 YNNKEL (reference sequence). The CDR3 runs 14 residues. CDR3 DNA: TGTGCCAGCACTCGACAGGGAGGTAATTCACCCCTCCACTTT. It encodes CASTRQGGNSPLHF.

The rearrangement joins TRBV18 to TRBJ1-1; no definite D call. CDR3 length: 13 amino acids. Germline V gene lookup returns CDR1 KGHSH and CDR2 LQKENI. The V end lost 8 bases, the J end lost 3 bases, and 13 bases lay between the germline ends. CDR3 bases: TGTGCCAGCCCCCGCCCGCCGGACACTGAAGCTTTCTTT. Translating it yields CASPRPPDTEAFF.

CDR3 in amino acids: CASSRDSTNEKLFF. The CDR3 region has the DNA TGTGCCAGCAGCCGGGACTCAACTAATGAAAAACTGTTTTTT. The rearrangement uses TRBV7-2 and TRBJ1-4; D might be TRBD1 (5 bases). Trimming took 5 bases from V and 0 from J, leaving 7 bases between them. This CDR3 region has 14 residues. Germline V gene data show CDR1 as SGHTA and CDR2 as FQGNSA.

The chain couples TRBV24-1 to TRBJ2-7; no clear D gene. Germline V lookup: CDR1 KGHDR, CDR2 SFDVKD. This CDR3 is 12 amino acids long. Trimming cost V 8 bases and J 7 bases, with 14 bases left between them. The CDR3 nucleotides read TGTGCCACCACCCGATGGGCCCGGGAGCAGTACTTC. As protein: CATTRWAREQYF.

The V call is TRBV3-1 (or the pseudogene TRBV3-2), the J call TRBJ2-7, with D possibly being TRBD2 (5 bases). The CDR3 is 14 residues long. Looked up from germline, CDR1 is LGHDT and CDR2 is YNNKEL (reference sequence). With 3 bases removed from V and 0 bases from J, the gap between germline ends came to 9 bases. The CDR3 protein is CASSQTMSSYEQYF. The CDR3 DNA sequence: TGTGCCAGCAGCCAGACTATGAGCTCCTACGAGCAGTACTTC.

This chain connects TRBV4-2 to TRBJ1-1; TRBD1 aligns across 8 bases. This CDR3 has 13 residues. Germline V lookup: CDR1 LGHNA, CDR2 YNFKEQ. J lost 5 bases, V lost 4 bases, and 3 bases had no gene match. CDR3 amino acids: CASSRQGWTEAFF. DNA for the CDR3: TGTGCCAGCAGCCGACAGGGGTGGACTGAAGCTTTCTTT.

The rearrangement joins TRBV19 to TRBJ1-4; D gene unclear. The germline CDR1 and CDR2 sequences are LNHDA and SQIVND (reference sequence). This CDR3 has 18 amino acids. The V and J ends lost 3 bases and 2 bases respectively, with 19 bases between them. The CDR3 DNA reads as TGTGCCAGTAGTATTTTAATGGGAACCTTGGGCACTAATGAAAAACTGTTTTTT. It is translated as CASSILMGTLGTNEKLFF. The full variable domain, rest sourced from reference TRBV19 and TRBJ1-4, is DGGITQSPKYLFRKEGQNVTLSCEQNLNHDAMYWYRQDPGQGLRLIYYSQIVNDFQKGDIAEGYSVSREKKESFPLTVTSAQKNPTAFYLCASSILMGTLGTNEKLFFGSGTQLSVL.

The gene calls are TRBV30 and TRBJ2-7; 12 positions match TRBD2. CDR3 length: 15 amino acids. Germline lookup yields CDR1 GTSNPN and CDR2 SVGIG (reference sequence). The V and J ends lost 3 bases and 4 bases, in that order; junction bases with no gene match: 7. CDR3 sequence (DNA): TGTGCCTGGAGGCAACCGACTAGCGGGAGATACGAGCAGTACTTC. Its translation is CAWRQPTSGRYEQYF.

This clone was observed a single time. CDR3 coding DNA: TGTGCCAGTAGGGCGGGAGGGTCATACAATGAGCAGTTCTTC. Translating gives CASRAGGSYNEQFF. The rearrangement uses TRBV19 and TRBJ2-1; 9 bases align to TRBD2. The germline V gene encodes CDR1 LNHDA and CDR2 SQIVND (reference sequence). This CDR3 has 14 amino acids. V shed 6 bases and J 4 bases; nucleotides not matched to a gene: 4. Supplemented by reference TRBV19 and TRBJ2-1, the full variable domain reads DGGITQSPKYLFRKEGQNVTLSCEQNLNHDAMYWYRQDPGQGLRLIYYSQIVNDFQKGDIAEGYSVSREKKESFPLTVTSAQKNPTAFYLCASRAGGSYNEQFFGPGTRLTVL.

This clone was picked up one time. V gene TRBV6-5 combines with J gene TRBJ1-2; unclear D gene. The germline V gene encodes CDR1 MNHEY and CDR2 SVGAGI. Between the trimmed V and J ends, which lost 0 bases and 8 bases, there was a span of 16 bases. The CDR3 totals 15 residues. CDR3 sequence: CASSYSRLPPAGYTF. CDR3 bases: TGTGCCAGCAGTTACTCGAGGTTGCCCCCGGCAGGCTACACCTTC.

The chain employs TRBV2 and TRBJ2-1, with D tentatively TRBD2 (6 bases). Between the trimmed V and J ends, which lost 3 bases and 7 bases, there was a span of 7 bases. Germline CDR1 is SNHLY and CDR2 is FYNNEI. CDR3 length: 12 amino acids. CDR3: CASSDGRNEQFF. The CDR3 region has the DNA TGTGCCAGCAGTGACGGGAGAAATGAGCAGTTCTTC.

The chain carries TRBV18 and TRBJ1-1; 7 nucleotides agree with TRBD1. Germline V CDR1 and CDR2: KGHSH, LQKENI. V shed 3 bases and J 1 base; nucleotides not matched to a gene: 5. The CDR3 runs to 15 residues. In DNA form, the CDR3 reads TGTGCCAGCTCACCCCGGACAGGTCAGAACACTGAAGCTTTCTTT. Protein product: CASSPRTGQNTEAFF.

The V call is TRBV18, the J call TRBJ1-3; D might be TRBD1 (5 bases). The CDR3 is 15 amino acids. Trimming removed 3 bases at V and 0 bases at J, with 9 bases between. Germline V lookup: CDR1 KGHSH, CDR2 LQKENI. The CDR3 DNA sequence: TGTGCCAGCTCACCGGGACTGTCCTCTGGAAACACCATATATTTT. It encodes CASSPGLSSGNTIYF.

This chain connects TRBV13 to TRBJ1-3; D call uncertain. V was pared by 3 bases and J by 2 bases, with 5 bases between. Germline assignment: CDR1 PRHDT and CDR2 FYEKMQ (reference sequence). The CDR3 length is 13 residues. In nucleotides, the CDR3 is TGTGCCAGCAGCTTTGACCCTGGAAACACCATATATTTT. This encodes CASSFDPGNTIYF. Full variable domain (rest looked up from reference TRBV13 and TRBJ1-3): AAGVIQSPRHLIKEKRETATLKCYPIPRHDTVYWYQQGPGQDPQFLISFYEKMQSDKGSIPDRFSAQQFSDYHSELNMSSLELGDSALYFCASSFDPGNTIYFGEGSWLTVV.

The chain uses TRBV11-1 and TRBJ2-7; D call uncertain. Germline lookup yields CDR1 SGHAT and CDR2 FQDESV (reference sequence). The CDR3 runs 12 residues. Trimming took off 5 bases at V and 3 bases at J, with 8 bases between the two ends. The CDR3 is CASSPGRYEQYF. CDR3 in DNA: TGTGCCAGCAGCCCCGGACGCTACGAGCAGTACTTC.

V and J are TRBV11-2 and TRBJ2-7; no reliable D call. Germline CDR1 reads SGHAT; CDR2 reads FQNNGV. Trimming shortened V by 0 bases and J by 0 bases, and 6 bases separated the two germline ends. The CDR3 contains 14 residues. The CDR3 is CASSLESSSYEQYF. CDR3 sequence (DNA): TGTGCCAGCAGCTTAGAGTCTAGCTCCTACGAGCAGTACTTC.

The chain uses TRBV6-5 and TRBJ1-2, with D maybe TRBD1 (6 bases). This CDR3 comprises 13 residues. The germline V and J ends were trimmed by 7 bases and 4 bases, with 13 bases remaining between them. The germline V gene has CDR1 MNHEY and CDR2 SVGAGI. In DNA form, the CDR3 reads TGTGCCAGCATTCCGACAGGAACCTATGGCTACACCTTC. Translating it yields CASIPTGTYGYTF.